The rows below give T cell receptor beta chains drawn from one sample of a study of metastatic and nonmetastatic thyroid tumors. TCRdb called clones again from the PCR reads with MiXCR. The sample includes 10,000 to 15,000 clones, under 30% of them seen just once. Source material: tumor tissue. These receptors all come from a female donor with papillary thyroid cancer or a benign thyroid nodule (not recorded which). Some clones in this sample may be carry-over from other donors' samples. The CDR3 runs from the conserved cysteine through the conserved F or W. A D gene is named only where the DNA matches it firmly. Where a row states a size, it is once, few, many or the class of an expanded clone; other rows omit it.

CDR3 DNA: TGTGCCAGCAGCTTGACTAGCGGGAGTCGCCAATCCTACGAGCAGTACTTC
CDR3 protein: CASSLTSGSRQSYEQYF
V gene: TRBV11-2
J gene: TRBJ2-7
clone size: NA
D gene: TRBD2

CDR3 DNA: TGTGCCAGCAGTTACCGTGGGTCTAGCGGGAGGGATACGCAGTATTTT
CDR3 protein: CASSYRGSSGRDTQYF
V gene: TRBV6-5
J gene: TRBJ2-3
clone size: medium-sized
D gene: TRBD2

CDR3 DNA: TGTGCCAGCAGCTTCCGGGACGGAAACTACGAGCAGTACTTC
CDR3 protein: CASSFRDGNYEQYF
V gene: TRBV3-1
J gene: TRBJ2-7
clone size: NA
D gene: NA

CDR3 DNA: TGTGCCAGCAGTCGAGCCGGACAGGGGACCTTGAACACTGAAGCTTTCTTT
CDR3 protein: CASSRAGQGTLNTEAFF
V gene: TRBV6-1
J gene: TRBJ1-1
clone size: few
D gene: TRBD1

CDR3 DNA: TGCGCCAGCAGCTCCGGCGGGAGGGCAGATACGCAGTATTTT
CDR3 protein: CASSSGGRADTQYF
V gene: TRBV5-1
J gene: TRBJ2-3
clone size: NA
D gene: TRBD2

CDR3 DNA: TGTGCCAGCAGCTCCAGCCAAAGTGGGGGGTACGGTCAGCCCCAGCATTTT
CDR3 protein: CASSSSQSGGYGQPQHF
V gene: TRBV13
J gene: TRBJ1-5
clone size: NA
D gene: NA

CDR3 DNA: TGCAGTGCTAGAGCGGCCAACTCCTACGAGCAGTACTTC
CDR3 protein: CSARAANSYEQYF
V gene: TRBV20-1
J gene: TRBJ2-7
clone size: NA
D gene: NA

CDR3 DNA: TGTGCCAGCAGGAAAAATATGAGTGGCTACACCTTC
CDR3 protein: CASRKNMSGYTF
V gene: TRBV28
J gene: TRBJ1-2
clone size: few
D gene: NA

CDR3 DNA: TGTGCCAGCAGTTTATGGAGTGCAACTAATGAAAAACTGTTTTTT
CDR3 protein: CASSLWSATNEKLFF
V gene: TRBV28
J gene: TRBJ1-4
clone size: many
D gene: NA

CDR3 DNA: TGCAGTGCTAGGGTGGGTTCCTATAATTCACCCCTCCACTTT
CDR3 protein: CSARVGSYNSPLHF
V gene: TRBV20-1
J gene: TRBJ1-6
clone size: NA
D gene: NA

CDR3 DNA: TGTGCCAGCAGTGACCGCAGTTACGAGCAGTACTTC
CDR3 protein: CASSDRSYEQYF
V gene: TRBV6-4
J gene: TRBJ2-7
clone size: NA
D gene: NA

CDR3 DNA: TGTGCCAGCAGCCAAGGGGGGACTGAAGCTTTCTTT
CDR3 protein: CASSQGGTEAFF
V gene: TRBV11-3
J gene: TRBJ1-1
clone size: many
D gene: NA

CDR3 DNA: TGTGCCAGCATTCCCCTCGTGGGTCGGGAGTCCCACAATGAGCAGTTCTTC
CDR3 protein: CASIPLVGRESHNEQFF
V gene: TRBV28
J gene: TRBJ2-1
clone size: few
D gene: NA

CDR3 DNA: TGCAGTGCTAACAAGCGGGAGTCCGGCACAGATACGCAGTATTTT
CDR3 protein: CSANKRESGTDTQYF
V gene: TRBV20-1
J gene: TRBJ2-3
clone size: NA
D gene: TRBD2

CDR3 DNA: TGTGCCAGCGGGGGCAGGACTAGCGGGAAGGCCGAGCAGTACTTC
CDR3 protein: CASGGRTSGKAEQYF
V gene: TRBV2
J gene: TRBJ2-7
clone size: medium-sized
D gene: TRBD2

CDR3 DNA: TGCAGTGCTAGAGATTCCAGCGAGGGTGCCCCGTATGGCTACACCTTC
CDR3 protein: CSARDSSEGAPYGYTF
V gene: TRBV20-1
J gene: TRBJ1-2
clone size: NA
D gene: NA

CDR3 DNA: TGCGCCAGCAGCTTGGCCCCCGTGACTAGCTGGAGTATGGGTGAGCAGTTCTTC
CDR3 protein: CASSLAPVTSWSMGEQFF
V gene: TRBV5-1
J gene: TRBJ2-1
clone size: NA
D gene: TRBD2

CDR3 DNA: TGTGCCAGCAGTCCGACGACAGGGACAGATTCACCCCTCCACTTT
CDR3 protein: CASSPTTGTDSPLHF
V gene: TRBV6-1
J gene: TRBJ1-6
clone size: many
D gene: TRBD1

CDR3 DNA: TGTGCCAGCAGTTTCCGAAGCGAGCCCTACAATGAGCAGTTCTTC
CDR3 protein: CASSFRSEPYNEQFF
V gene: TRBV28
J gene: TRBJ2-1
clone size: medium-sized
D gene: NA

CDR3 DNA: TGCAGTGCTGGAACAGGGTTGGGGGAGGGCTACACCTTC
CDR3 protein: CSAGTGLGEGYTF
V gene: TRBV20-1
J gene: TRBJ1-2
clone size: NA
D gene: NA

CDR3 DNA: TGTGCCAGCAGTTATGGAGGGGCCGAGCAGTACTTC
CDR3 protein: CASSYGGAEQYF
V gene: TRBV6-5
J gene: TRBJ2-7
clone size: medium-sized
D gene: NA

CDR3 DNA: TGTGCCACCAGTGGCATATATAGCAATCAGCCCCAGCATTTT
CDR3 protein: CATSGIYSNQPQHF
V gene: TRBV24-1
J gene: TRBJ1-5
clone size: many
D gene: NA

CDR3 DNA: TGCAGTGCTAGTTTGGGGAAAGAGACCCAGTACTTC
CDR3 protein: CSASLGKETQYF
V gene: TRBV20-1
J gene: TRBJ2-5
clone size: NA
D gene: NA

CDR3 DNA: TGTGCTAGCAGCTTACAGCTGAACACCGGGGAGCTGTTTTTT
CDR3 protein: CASSLQLNTGELFF
V gene: TRBV7-7
J gene: TRBJ2-2
clone size: once
D gene: NA

CDR3 DNA: TGTGCCACCAGCGGCACGCCGGCCGGGGAGCTGTTTTTT
CDR3 protein: CATSGTPAGELFF
V gene: TRBV15
J gene: TRBJ2-2
clone size: NA
D gene: NA

CDR3 DNA: TGTGCCAGCAGCTTGTGGGGACAGGGAAATTCACCCCTCCACTTT
CDR3 protein: CASSLWGQGNSPLHF
V gene: TRBV5-6
J gene: TRBJ1-6
clone size: many
D gene: TRBD1

CDR3 DNA: TGTGCCAGCTCACCACAGGGGGGGTCCTACAATGAGCAGTTCTTC
CDR3 protein: CASSPQGGSYNEQFF
V gene: TRBV18
J gene: TRBJ2-1
clone size: many
D gene: NA

CDR3 DNA: TGCGCCAGCAGTCGGACCAGCGGGAGACCAGATACGCAGTATTTT
CDR3 protein: CASSRTSGRPDTQYF
V gene: TRBV4-1
J gene: TRBJ2-3
clone size: few
D gene: TRBD2

CDR3 DNA: TGTGCCAGCGCACCCGGCGGATGTGGGCTGTTTTTT
CDR3 protein: CASAPGGCGLFF
V gene: TRBV9
J gene: TRBJ2-2
clone size: few
D gene: NA

CDR3 DNA: TGTGCCAGCAGCCCCGGTGATAGCGGGAGGAATGAGCAGTTCTTC
CDR3 protein: CASSPGDSGRNEQFF
V gene: TRBV11-2
J gene: TRBJ2-1
clone size: NA
D gene: TRBD2

CDR3 DNA: TGTGCCAGCAGACCGGACAGACAGAATGAAAAACTGTTTTTT
CDR3 protein: CASRPDRQNEKLFF
V gene: TRBV5-5
J gene: TRBJ1-4
clone size: many
D gene: NA

CDR3 DNA: TGTGCCAGCAGTTGGGAACTCCTGTATGGGGCCAACGTCCTGACTTTC
CDR3 protein: CASSWELLYGANVLTF
V gene: TRBV27
J gene: TRBJ2-6
clone size: NA
D gene: NA

CDR3 DNA: TGTGCCAGTCAAAGGGTACGAGGTCAGCCCCAGCATTTT
CDR3 protein: CASQRVRGQPQHF
V gene: TRBV19
J gene: TRBJ1-5
clone size: NA
D gene: NA

CDR3 DNA: TGCGCCAGCAGCTTAAGGGATGAGCAGTTCTTC
CDR3 protein: CASSLRDEQFF
V gene: TRBV5-1
J gene: TRBJ2-1
clone size: many
D gene: NA

CDR3 DNA: TGTGCCAGCAGCTTTAACGAGCAGTACTTC
CDR3 protein: CASSFNEQYF
V gene: TRBV28
J gene: TRBJ2-7
clone size: NA
D gene: NA

CDR3 DNA: TGTGCCAGCAGTGTGGCGGGTTCCTACGAGCAGTACTTC
CDR3 protein: CASSVAGSYEQYF
V gene: TRBV2
J gene: TRBJ2-7
clone size: medium-sized
D gene: NA

CDR3 DNA: TGCGCCAGCAGCTTGGCCCAGCGCACAGATACGCAGTATTTT
CDR3 protein: CASSLAQRTDTQYF
V gene: TRBV5-1
J gene: TRBJ2-3
clone size: NA
D gene: NA

CDR3 DNA: TGTGCCACCAGCAGAGGTTTGGTACAGATCCAAGAGACCCAGTACTTC
CDR3 protein: CATSRGLVQIQETQYF
V gene: TRBV15
J gene: TRBJ2-5
clone size: NA
D gene: NA

CDR3 DNA: TGCAGTGCTAGAGAAAGACAGGGGAGCTATGGCTACACCTTC
CDR3 protein: CSARERQGSYGYTF
V gene: TRBV20-1
J gene: TRBJ1-2
clone size: NA
D gene: TRBD1

CDR3 DNA: TGCAGTGCTAGGGGTCAACAGGGTAAAACTGAAGCTTTCTTT
CDR3 protein: CSARGQQGKTEAFF
V gene: TRBV20-1
J gene: TRBJ1-1
clone size: NA
D gene: NA

CDR3 DNA: TGTGCCAGCAGTTTCTTGAGGAATTCACCCCTCCACTTT
CDR3 protein: CASSFLRNSPLHF
V gene: TRBV6-5
J gene: TRBJ1-6
clone size: medium-sized
D gene: NA

CDR3 DNA: TGTGCCAGCAGCGCCAATGTCGGGGCCTCGGGGGGCTATGGCTACACCTTC
CDR3 protein: CASSANVGASGGYGYTF
V gene: TRBV9
J gene: TRBJ1-2
clone size: many
D gene: NA

CDR3 DNA: TGCGCCAGCAGCTCCGACAGTGTTCTTAACTCTGGGGCCAACGTCCTGACTTTC
CDR3 protein: CASSSDSVLNSGANVLTF
V gene: TRBV5-1
J gene: TRBJ2-6
clone size: NA
D gene: NA

CDR3 DNA: TGTGCCAGCAGTGACAGCGGGAGCCACGAGCAGTACTTC
CDR3 protein: CASSDSGSHEQYF
V gene: TRBV2
J gene: TRBJ2-7
clone size: medium-sized
D gene: TRBD2

CDR3 DNA: TGCAGTGCTAGAGGGATTAGCGGAGAGGTCTCCTACAATGAGCAGTTCTTC
CDR3 protein: CSARGISGEVSYNEQFF
V gene: TRBV20-1
J gene: TRBJ2-1
clone size: NA
D gene: NA

CDR3 DNA: TGTGCCTGGGTGTCGGGACAGGGTGTGGGTTCACCCCTCCACTTT
CDR3 protein: CAWVSGQGVGSPLHF
V gene: TRBV30
J gene: TRBJ1-6
clone size: NA
D gene: TRBD1

CDR3 DNA: TGCGCCATCTCACCACAGGAGGCTGGGGCCAACGTCCTGACTTTC
CDR3 protein: CAISPQEAGANVLTF
V gene: TRBV18
J gene: TRBJ2-6
clone size: NA
D gene: NA

CDR3 DNA: TGTGCCAGCAGCTCGGGGACAGGGGGAGGCTCCTACGAGCAGTACTTC
CDR3 protein: CASSSGTGGGSYEQYF
V gene: TRBV7-6
J gene: TRBJ2-7
clone size: NA
D gene: TRBD1